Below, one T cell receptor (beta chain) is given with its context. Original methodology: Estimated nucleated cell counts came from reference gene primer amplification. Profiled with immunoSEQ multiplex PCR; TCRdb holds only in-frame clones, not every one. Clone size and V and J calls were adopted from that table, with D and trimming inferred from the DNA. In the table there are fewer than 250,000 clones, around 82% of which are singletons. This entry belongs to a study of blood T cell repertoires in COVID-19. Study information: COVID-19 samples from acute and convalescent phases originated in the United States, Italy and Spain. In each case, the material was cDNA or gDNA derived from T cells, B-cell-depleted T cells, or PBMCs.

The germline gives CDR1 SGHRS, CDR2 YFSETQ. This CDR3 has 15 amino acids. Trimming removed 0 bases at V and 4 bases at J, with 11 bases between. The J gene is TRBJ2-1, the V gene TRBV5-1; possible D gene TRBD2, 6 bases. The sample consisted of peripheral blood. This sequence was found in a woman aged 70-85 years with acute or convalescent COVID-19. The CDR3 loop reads CASSLVASDYNEQFF. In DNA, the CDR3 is TGCGCCAGCAGCTTGGTGGCTAGCGATTACAATGAGCAGTTCTTC.